The rows below give T cell receptor beta chains drawn from one sample of a study of blood T cells in healthy people across ages. MiXCR was run by TCRdb on the 5' RACE reads, yielding one entry per CDR3 protein. The table has 1.4 million to 1.5 million distinct CDR3 sequences, around two fifths seen once; the top ten hold 7% to 9.5%. Sequencing input: blood. These receptors originate from a woman aged 18-29 years in good health. The CDR3 runs from the conserved cysteine through the conserved F or W. A D gene is named only where the DNA matches it firmly. Size tells how often a clone was seen (once, few, many) or the class of an expanded clone, and some rows leave it out.

many,.,TRBJ1-1,TRBV30,CAWSLGTSTEAFF,TGTGCCTGGAGTCTCGGGACGAGCACTGAAGCTTTCTTT
.,TRBD2,TRBJ2-7,TRBV6-1,CASSEARGRTSYEQYF,TGTGCCAGCAGTGAAGCGCGCGGGAGGACTTCCTACGAGCAGTACTTC
.,.,TRBJ1-1,TRBV20-1,CSAPLGGRNTEAFF,TGCAGTGCTCCCCTGGGGGGTCGGAACACTGAAGCTTTCTTT
once,.,TRBJ2-7,TRBV24-1,CATSDEDDRGGEQYF,TGTGCCACCAGCGACGAAGACGACCGTGGGGGCGAGCAGTACTTC
.,.,TRBJ2-7,TRBV20-1,CSARKGGTGEQYF,TGCAGTGCTAGAAAGGGAGGAACAGGCGAGCAGTACTTC
.,.,TRBJ2-1,TRBV5-8,CACPGVAYNEQFF,TGTGCCTGCCCCGGGGTAGCATACAATGAGCAGTTCTTC
.,.,TRBJ2-7,TRBV6-1,CASKSEGGSYEQYF,TGTGCCAGCAAAAGCGAAGGGGGCTCCTACGAGCAGTACTTC
.,.,TRBJ2-7,TRBV4-2,CASSQDGGRGGVEQYF,TGTGCCAGCAGCCAAGATGGTGGCAGGGGAGGGGTCGAGCAGTACTTC
many,.,TRBJ2-5,TRBV29-1,CSVALVEETQYF,TGCAGCGTTGCACTAGTTGAGGAGACCCAGTACTTC
.,.,TRBJ1-1,TRBV14,CASSQVQATNTEAFF,TGTGCCAGCAGCCAAGTCCAGGCCACGAACACTGAAGCTTTCTTT
few,.,TRBJ2-3,TRBV6-5,CASSYSGRRTDTQYF,TGTGCCAGCAGTTACTCAGGCCGCCGCACAGATACGCAGTATTTT
.,.,TRBJ1-2,TRBV20-1,CSATHSGFGYTF,TGCAGTGCTACTCATTCGGGGTTTGGCTACACCTTC
.,TRBD2,TRBJ2-5,TRBV5-1,CASSFTFGTSGGTGETQYF,TGCGCCAGCAGCTTCACCTTTGGGACTAGCGGGGGCACGGGTGAGACCCAGTACTTC
.,.,TRBJ2-3,TRBV29-1,CSVEVGNVQYF,TGCAGCGTTGAAGTCGGGAATGTGCAGTATTTT
.,.,TRBJ1-2,TRBV12-3/TRBV12-4,CASTPSSATVYGYTF,TGTGCCAGCACCCCCTCATCAGCCACCGTCTATGGCTACACCTTC
.,TRBD2,TRBJ2-7,TRBV6-5,CASSYSILAGVYEQYF,TGTGCCAGCAGTTACTCAATCCTAGCGGGGGTCTACGAGCAGTACTTC
few,TRBD1,TRBJ1-2,TRBV7-2,CASSPTPGQYYGYTF,TGTGCCAGCAGCCCTACCCCGGGACAGTACTATGGCTACACCTTC
.,.,TRBJ2-5,TRBV20-1,CSATLTSLGETQYF,TGCAGTGCTACCTTAACCAGTCTAGGAGAGACCCAGTACTTC
.,TRBD1,TRBJ2-5,TRBV7-9,CASRETGEETQYF,TGTGCCAGCAGGGAAACAGGGGAAGAGACCCAGTACTTC
.,.,TRBJ1-1,TRBV12-3/TRBV12-4,CASSGPADTEAFF,TGTGCCAGCAGCGGACCGGCGGACACTGAAGCTTTCTTT
.,.,TRBJ2-5,TRBV12-3/TRBV12-4,CASRLEIYEQYF,TGTGCCAGCAGGTTAGAAATCTATGAGCAGTACTTC
.,TRBD2,TRBJ2-5,TRBV20-1,CSARDWAGGSRETQYF,TGCAGTGCTAGAGACTGGGCGGGGGGATCTCGGGAGACCCAGTACTTC
few,.,TRBJ2-3,TRBV6-6,CASRPDYLTPDTQYF,TGTGCCAGCAGGCCTGACTATCTCACCCCAGATACGCAGTATTTT
many,TRBD2,TRBJ2-3,TRBV10-2,CASRLAGGDTQYF,TGCGCCAGCAGACTAGCGGGAGGGGATACGCAGTATTTT
.,TRBD1,TRBJ2-1,TRBV29-1,CSVEDRDRAYNEQFF,TGCAGCGTTGAAGACCGGGACAGGGCCTACAATGAGCAGTTCTTC
.,TRBD2,TRBJ2-1,TRBV5-1,CASSPATSGKYNEQFF,TGCGCCAGCAGCCCGGCGACTAGCGGGAAATACAATGAGCAGTTCTTC
.,TRBD2,TRBJ2-3,TRBV3-1,CTSSQDPAGASTDTQYF,TGTACCAGCAGCCAAGATCCAGCGGGAGCTAGCACAGATACGCAGTATTTT
.,.,TRBJ1-2,TRBV12-3/TRBV12-4,CASKGDSHYGYTF,TGTGCCAGCAAGGGTGACAGCCACTATGGCTACACCTTC
.,.,TRBJ1-6,TRBV3-1,CASTPKGGNSPLHF,TGTGCCAGTACCCCGAAGGGGGGGAATTCACCCCTCCACTTT
.,TRBD1,TRBJ2-7,TRBV5-1,CASSPDRGLNPSYEQYF,TGCGCCAGCAGCCCAGACAGGGGACTTAACCCCTCCTACGAGCAGTACTTC
.,TRBD2,TRBJ2-5,TRBV12-3/TRBV12-4,CASSLVAGDGETQYF,TGTGCCAGCAGTTTAGTTGCGGGGGACGGGGAGACCCAGTACTTC
.,TRBD2,TRBJ2-3,TRBV27,CASSLKSGGLSSSTDTQYF,TGTGCCAGCAGTTTAAAATCGGGAGGGCTGAGCTCTAGCACAGATACGCAGTATTTT
few,TRBD1,TRBJ2-5,TRBV6-5,CASRPGTGTETQYF,TGTGCCAGCAGACCAGGGACAGGGACAGAGACCCAGTACTTC
few,TRBD1,TRBJ1-2,TRBV12-3/TRBV12-4,CASRPLGQAYGYTF,TGTGCCAGCAGGCCCCTCGGACAGGCCTATGGCTACACCTTC
.,.,TRBJ2-7,TRBV11-2,CASSARDGRYEQYF,TGTGCCAGCAGCGCCCGGGACGGCCGCTACGAGCAGTACTTC
.,.,TRBJ1-1,TRBV11-2,CASSYPGLPGGTEAFF,TGTGCCAGCAGCTACCCGGGACTTCCCGGAGGGACTGAAGCTTTCTTT
.,.,TRBJ2-2,TRBV6-6,CASSYGGSLLGELFF,TGTGCCAGCAGTTACGGGGGGAGCCTGCTTGGGGAGCTGTTTTTT
few,.,TRBJ2-5,TRBV4-2,CASSQDNMRGETQYF,TGTGCCAGCAGCCAAGATAACATGCGGGGAGAGACCCAGTACTTC
few,.,TRBJ2-5,TRBV5-1,CASSVGREPYQETQYF,TGCGCCAGCAGCGTGGGACGGGAACCGTACCAAGAGACCCAGTACTTC
.,.,TRBJ2-6,TRBV5-1,CASSPAINPRGKFWESSGANVLTF,TGCGCCAGCAGCCCAGCTATCAACCCCCGCGGGAAGTTCTGGGAAAGCTCTGGGGCCAACGTCCTGACTTTC
few,.,TRBJ1-1,TRBV3-1,CASSQAGTPRTEAFF,TGTGCCAGCAGCCAAGCAGGGACACCAAGGACTGAAGCTTTCTTT
few,.,TRBJ2-3,TRBV5-1,CASSLGDNTDTQYF,TGTGCCAGCAGCTTAGGGGACAACACAGATACGCAGTATTTT
.,.,TRBJ2-5,TRBV6-5,CASSYAQGSETQYF,TGTGCCAGCAGTTACGCCCAGGGGTCAGAGACCCAGTACTTC
once,.,TRBJ2-7,TRBV28,CASRDTPSYEQYF,TGTGCCAGCAGGGATACTCCCTCCTACGAGCAGTACTTC
.,.,TRBJ2-3,TRBV12-3/TRBV12-4,CASNGRVADTQYF,TGTGCCAGCAACGGTAGGGTCGCAGATACGCAGTATTTT